This T cell receptor (beta chain) was found in a study of regulatory T cells in long-lasting Graves disease. Points from the study as a whole: Persistent patients shared more public clonotypes (around 3,000) than new patients (just under 1,000). Lower TCR diversity characterized persistent Graves' patients relative to newly diagnosed patients.

Investigators prepared the TCR beta libraries by applying iRepertoire HTBI primers and Arm-PCR of CDR3 regions. Methods used by the authors: The study identified roughly 59 TRBV and 13 to 15 TRBJ segments across samples. MiXCR, applied by TCRdb to the multiplex PCR reads, yields one record per CDR3 protein. The V and J calls here are based on TCRdb, not the publication. The profile shows roughly 500,000 distinct CDR3 sequences, about 14% of them singletons. Time point in this sample: newly diagnosed GD, antithyroid drugs for less than 3 months. Preparation of the TCR library used RNA extracted from PBMCs. In its sample, this clonotype was seen many times. The antigen remains unidentified. These records were also assigned to another study, of T cells in Graves' hyperthyroidism and ophthalmopathy. That study reports: Clinical symptoms, serum thyroxine, TRAb, thyroid ultrasound and orbital computed tomography informed diagnoses.

Sequenced material: peripheral blood mononuclear cells (PBMCs), taken at new diagnosis, from a patient treated with antithyroid drugs. The sequence came from a man younger than 40 with Graves disease.

Here the CDR3 reads CASSLVHTSGLGHEQYF. CDR3 sequence (DNA): TGTGCCAGCAGCTTAGTCCATACTAGCGGGTTAGGACACGAGCAGTACTTC. The chain recombines TRBV11-2 with TRBJ2-7, with 9 bases identical to TRBD2. The trim removed 1 base at V and 5 bases at J, leaving 12 bases unmatched. Germline CDR1 SGHAT, CDR2 FQNNGV. This CDR3 has 17 amino acids.